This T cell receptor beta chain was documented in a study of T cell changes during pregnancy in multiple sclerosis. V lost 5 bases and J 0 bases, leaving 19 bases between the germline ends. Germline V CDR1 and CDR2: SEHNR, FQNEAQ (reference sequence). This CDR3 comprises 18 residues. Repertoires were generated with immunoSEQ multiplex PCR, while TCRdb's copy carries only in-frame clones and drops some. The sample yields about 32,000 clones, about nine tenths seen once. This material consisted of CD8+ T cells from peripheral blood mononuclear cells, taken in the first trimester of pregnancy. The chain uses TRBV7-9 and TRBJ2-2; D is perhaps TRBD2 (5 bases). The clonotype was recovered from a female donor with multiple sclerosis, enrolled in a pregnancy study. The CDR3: CASSLARKGDTNTGELFF. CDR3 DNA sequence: TGTGCCAGCAGCCTCGCGCGAAAGGGAGATACGAACACCGGGGAGCTGTTTTTT.